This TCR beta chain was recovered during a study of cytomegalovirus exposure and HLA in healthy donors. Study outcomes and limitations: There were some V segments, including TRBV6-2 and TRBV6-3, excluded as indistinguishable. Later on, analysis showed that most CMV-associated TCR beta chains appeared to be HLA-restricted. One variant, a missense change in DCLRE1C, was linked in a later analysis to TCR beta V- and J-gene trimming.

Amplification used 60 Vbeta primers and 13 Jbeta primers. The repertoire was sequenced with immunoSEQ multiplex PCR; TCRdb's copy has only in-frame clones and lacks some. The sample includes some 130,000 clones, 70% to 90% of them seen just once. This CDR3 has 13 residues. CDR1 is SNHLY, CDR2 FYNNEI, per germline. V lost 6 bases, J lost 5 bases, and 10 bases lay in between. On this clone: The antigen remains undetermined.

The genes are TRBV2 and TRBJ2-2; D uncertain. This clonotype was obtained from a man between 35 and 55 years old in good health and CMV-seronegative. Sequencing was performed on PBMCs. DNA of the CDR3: TGTGCCAGCAGGGCTCGATTGACCGGGGAGCTGTTTTTT. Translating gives CASRARLTGELFF.